The T cell receptor (beta chain) under discussion was sequenced for a study of T cells expressing NK-cell markers. TCRdb re-called the 5' RACE reads; every CDR3 protein appears as one record, without DNA. The sample totals about 540,000 distinct CDR3 sequences; its top ten clones hold about 3.6%. The receptor's source is a man aged 18-30 years in good health. What was sequenced was blood T cells: a sorted CD56 or NKG2C T cell subset, CD4+ or CD8+ T cells, or bulk PBMC T cells (not recorded which).

CDR3 protein: CASSYAGGKNPHEQYF. The genes are TRBV7-9 and TRBJ2-7; TCRdb's assignment of TRBD1 cannot be checked, as there is no DNA. The CDR3 consists of 16 residues. Germline V gene lookup returns CDR1 SEHNR and CDR2 FQNEAQ (reference sequence).